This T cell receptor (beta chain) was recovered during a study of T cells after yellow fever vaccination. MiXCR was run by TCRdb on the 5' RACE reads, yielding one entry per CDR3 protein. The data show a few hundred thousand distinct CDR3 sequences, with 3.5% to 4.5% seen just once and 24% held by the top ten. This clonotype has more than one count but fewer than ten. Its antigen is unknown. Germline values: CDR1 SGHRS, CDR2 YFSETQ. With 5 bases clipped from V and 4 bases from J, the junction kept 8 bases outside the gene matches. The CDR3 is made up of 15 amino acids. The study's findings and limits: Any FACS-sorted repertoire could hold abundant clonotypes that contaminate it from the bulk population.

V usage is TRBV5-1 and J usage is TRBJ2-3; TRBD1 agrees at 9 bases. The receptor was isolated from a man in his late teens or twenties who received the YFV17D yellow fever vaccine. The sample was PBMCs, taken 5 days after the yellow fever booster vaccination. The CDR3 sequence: CASRPQGAGADTQYF. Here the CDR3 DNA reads TGCGCCAGCAGACCACAGGGGGCGGGCGCAGATACGCAGTATTTT.